The 5 T cell receptor beta chains in this list originate from one sample, sequenced in a study of T cells in Graves' hyperthyroidism and ophthalmopathy. Regions amplified from RNA transcripts were the TCR beta CDR3 regions. HTBI primers were the set used in a first-round RT-PCR of the TCR CDR3. TCRdb redid the calling of the multiplex PCR reads with MiXCR, one entry per CDR3 protein. This table holds approximately 530,000 distinct CDR3 sequences, approximately 20% found once. The sequenced sample consisted of blood. Source of these receptors: a man aged 35 to 55 with Graves' ophthalmopathy.

This clonotype was recorded once. This sequence joins TRBV6-1 and TRBJ1-2, with D perhaps TRBD1 (6 bases). Germline CDR1 and CDR2: MNHNS and SASEGT. The V end lost 0 bases, the J end lost 5 bases, and 22 bases lay between the germline ends. This CDR3 comprises 18 residues. The CDR3 region has the DNA TGTGCCAGCAGTGAAGCGTTTACGGGGGCTAGTGTACAGTATGGCTACACCTTC. Translated: CASSEAFTGASVQYGYTF.

V is TRBV7-9 and J is TRBJ2-7; D possibly uses TRBD1 or TRBD2 (5 bases each). CDR1 is SEHNR and CDR2 is FQNEAQ in the germline V gene (reference sequence). V lost 4 bases, J lost 0 bases, and 16 bases lay in between. The CDR3 has 16 amino acids. CDR3 protein: CASSSVLARGSYEQYF. Written as DNA, the CDR3 is TGTGCCAGCAGCTCCGTTTTGGCGAGGGGCTCCTACGAGCAGTACTTC.

Ten or more counts support this clonotype. This chain joins TRBV6-1 and TRBJ1-1, with TRBD1 as a possible D gene (5 bases). This CDR3 has 15 amino acids. V gave up 1 base and J gave up 5 bases, with 14 bases separating them. Germline V gene data show CDR1 as MNHNS and CDR2 as SASEGT. CDR3 protein: CASSEGRGRGTEAFF. The DNA for the CDR3 is TGTGCCAGCAGTGAAGGGAGGGGTCGTGGTACTGAAGCTTTCTTT.

This clonotype appeared a few times. V is TRBV3-1 and J is TRBJ2-1; D is unresolved. The V end was cut by 3 bases, the J end by 9 bases, with 6 bases between. CDR1 and CDR2 from the germline V gene are LGHDT and YNNKEL (reference sequence). The CDR3 extends over 11 amino acids. The DNA of the CDR3 is TGTGCCAGCAGCCATCGGGCTGAGCAGTTCTTC. Translation gives CASSHRAEQFF.

This clonotype was found many times. This chain uses TRBV6-1 with TRBJ1-1, with D perhaps matching TRBD1 (6 bases). V was cut by 2 bases and J by 0 bases, with 10 bases left in between. The CDR3 length is 15 residues. Per the germline V gene, CDR1 is MNHNS and CDR2 is SASEGT. The CDR3 DNA sequence: TGTGCCAGCAGTGAACGGACAGTCATGAACACTGAAGCTTTCTTT. Its translation: CASSERTVMNTEAFF.